The subject of this entry is one T cell receptor (beta chain). These data originate in a study of CD8+CD57+ T cells in acquired aplastic anemia. Profiling that covered TCR beta VDJ and CDR3 relied on genomic DNA as its template. TCRdb reprocessed the reads with MiXCR, giving one entry per CDR3 protein. This sample has approximately 160,000 distinct CDR3 sequences, with roughly 45% found just once. The CDR3 is 15 amino acids. The germline V gene encodes CDR1 SEHNR and CDR2 FQNEAQ (reference sequence). Trimming stripped 5 bases from V and 3 bases from J, with 11 bases between. It was patients with CD8+CD57+ cell expansion by flow cytometry who were chosen for sequencing.

Material for sequencing was sorted CD4+, CD8+, or CD8+CD57+ T cells (not recorded which) from PBMCs. The receptor's source is a human donor with aplastic anemia. The J gene is TRBJ1-6, the V gene TRBV7-9, with TRBD1 as a possible D gene (5 bases). The CDR3 DNA is TGTGCCAGCAGCCAAAAGACAGTCTATAATTCACCCCTCCACTTT. Translation: CASSQKTVYNSPLHF.